Each of the 21 T cell receptor beta chains below was sequenced from the same sample in a study of tumor-infiltrating lymphocytes in primary liver carcinoma. The study extracted blood RNA from unsorted whole blood and also extracted germline DNA. Starting material of 500 to 600 ng total RNA yielded TCR beta cDNA via a constant-region primer. Three rounds of nested multiplex PCR with slightly modified ARM-PCR produced TCR beta libraries. A C-beta reverse primer and TRBV1-TRBV30 forward primers served in each of the first two PCR rounds, at roughly 10 cycles apiece. TCRdb recomputed calls from the multiplex PCR reads with MiXCR, one row per CDR3 protein. The sample yields almost 200,000 distinct CDR3 sequences, around 60% seen once. The sequenced sample was peripheral blood. The receptor set was obtained from a woman aged 55-69 years with primary liver carcinoma and hepatitis B virus infection.

This clonotype was detected once. The chain joins TRBV10-3 to TRBJ2-7; D unresolved. Germline V gene sequence: CDR1 ENHRY, CDR2 SYGVKD. The CDR3 covers 13 residues. V lost 10 bases and J lost 5, with 18 bases in between. CDR3 residues: CATTRLAGDEQYF. Written as DNA, the CDR3 is TGTGCCACCACCAGACTTGCCGGCGACGAGCAGTACTTC.

Worth noting for this clonotype: A junction end diverges from the germline sequence, so it may reflect a read error. The chain is built from TRBV29-1 and TRBJ2-5, with D possibly being TRBD1 (6 bases). Germline CDR1 and CDR2: SQVTM and ANQGSEA. CDR3 length: 14 residues. The CDR3 DNA reads as TGCAGCGTTCGGGGCAGGGGTGGTCAAGAGACCAAGTATTTC. Its translation: CSVRGRGGQETKYF.

Worth noting for this clonotype: The junction and the germline gene differ at one end; a read error may be behind it. The chain combines TRBV11-2 with TRBJ2-5; the D gene is possibly TRBD2 (6 bases). CDR3 length equals 16 residues. Germline V lookup: CDR1 SGHAT, CDR2 FQNNGV. This chain's CDR3 is CASSLMAGLPGETRYF. The CDR3, as DNA: TGCGCAAGCAGCTTAATGGCAGGCCTACCGGGAGAGACCCGGTACTTC.

The sample holds a few counts of this clonotype. A much larger clone differs from this one at a single base, so this may be a read error. This sequence joins TRBV12-3 or TRBV12-4 and TRBJ1-5; D gene unclear. The CDR3 extends over 12 amino acids. Deletions cut 2 bases from V and 9 bases from J, with 8 bases between. CDR3 sequence: CASSLSDMPQHF. DNA of the CDR3: TGTGCCAGCAGTTTATCTGATATGCCCCAGCATTTT.

The table lists this clonotype with many counts. The V and J genes are TRBV6-5 and TRBJ1-1; 7 bases are shared with TRBD1. The CDR3 runs 13 residues. The germline CDR1 and CDR2 sequences are MNHEY and SVGAGI. V shed 5 bases and J 6 bases; nucleotides not matched to a gene: 6. The CDR3 loop is CASSVDRAAEAFF. For the CDR3, the DNA is TGTGCCAGCAGTGTCGACAGGGCGGCTGAAGCTTTCTTT.

The gene calls are TRBV11-2 and TRBJ1-4; 7 nucleotides line up with TRBD1. The junction had 14 bases not matched to a gene; V was cut back by 4 bases and J by 3 bases. Germline V gene sequence: CDR1 SGHAT, CDR2 FQNNGV. This CDR3 has 18 residues. The CDR3 nucleotides read TGTGCCAGCAGCTCGACAGGGACCACTTGGGCATCTAATGAAAAACTGTTTTTT. Residues: CASSSTGTTWASNEKLFF.

The chain has TRBV30 and TRBJ2-4, with D perhaps TRBD2 (7 bases). The germline V gene encodes CDR1 GTSNPN and CDR2 SVGIG (reference sequence). V was pared by 1 base and J by 8 bases, with 15 bases between. This CDR3 is 14 amino acids long. CDR3 protein: CAWSDWGGPDIQYF. In DNA, the CDR3 is TGTGCCTGGAGTGATTGGGGGGGGCCAGACATTCAGTACTTC.

The chain carries TRBV10-2 and TRBJ2-6; 11 bases align to TRBD1. With 7 bases clipped from V and 1 base from J, the junction kept 9 bases outside the gene matches. The CDR3 is 18 residues long. Germline lookup yields CDR1 WSHSY and CDR2 SAAADI. The CDR3 sequence: CASTILGQGASGANVLTF. The DNA of the CDR3 is TGCGCCAGCACTATTCTTGGACAGGGGGCTTCTGGGGCCAACGTCCTGACTTTC.

This clonotype is a singleton in its sample. Its ends do not fully match the called genes, so a read error is possible. The CDR3 DNA reads as TGTGCCAGCAGTCCTACTTCCGGGCCTCATTACGAGCAGCATTTC. Translated, it gives CASSPTSGPHYEQHF. The chain carries TRBV4-2 and TRBJ2-7; no clear D. Germline lookup yields CDR1 LGHNA and CDR2 YNFKEQ. This CDR3 is 15 amino acids long.

As concerns this clonotype: At one of its ends the junction is not consistent with the germline gene, which may arise from a read error. The chain joins TRBV10-1 to TRBJ2-2, with D perhaps matching TRBD2 (5 bases). This CDR3 is 13 amino acids long. Per germline, CDR1 WNHNN and CDR2 SYGVQD (reference sequence). The CDR3 spells CASSDLITGELSF. CDR3 nucleotide sequence: TGCGCCAGCAGTGACTTGATCACCGGGGAGCTGTCTTTT.

Worth noting for this clonotype: This may come from a read error, since a much larger clone is one base off. This CDR3 is missing its conserved last phenylalanine or tryptophan, likely due to a read error. The gene calls are TRBV5-8 and TRBJ2-4, with D perhaps TRBD2 (6 bases). The CDR3 contains 12 residues. V shed 2 bases and J shed 9 bases, with 9 bases lying between them. Germline values: CDR1 SGHTS, CDR2 YDEGEE. The CDR3 here is CASSLWGGIQYL. The CDR3 coding sequence is TGTGCCAGCAGCTTATGGGGAGGCATTCAGTACCTC.

This clonotype appeared many times. The chain uses TRBV12-3 or TRBV12-4 and TRBJ1-5, with D hard to call. This CDR3 has 14 amino acids. V dropped 8 bases and J dropped 0 bases, with 11 bases sitting between them. This CDR3 reads CASSMRSSNQPQHF. CDR3 bases: TGTGCCAGCTCCATGCGGTCTAGCAATCAGCCCCAGCATTTT.

This clonotype was picked up a small number of times. A much larger clone lies a single base off, so this may be a read error. The chain has TRBV11-3 and TRBJ2-4; 8 bases line up with TRBD2. Germline V gives CDR1 SGHNT, CDR2 YENEEA. The CDR3 consists of 13 residues. The ends lost 3 bases at V and 7 bases at J; junction bases unmatched: 2. CDR3 sequence reads: CASSLGGGNIQYF. The CDR3 DNA reads as TGTGCCAGCAGCTTGGGCGGGGGGAACATTCAGTACTTC.

This clonotype was counted ten times or more. CDR3 region: CASSLRYTGELFF. The CDR3 DNA is TGTGCCAGCAGCCTGCGTTACACCGGGGAGCTGTTTTTT. The chain is built from TRBV14 and TRBJ2-2; D is uncertain. The germline V gene encodes CDR1 SGHDN and CDR2 FVKESK. This CDR3 is built from 13 residues. Trimming took 4 bases from V and 3 from J, leaving 6 bases between them.

About this clonotype itself: A junction boundary mismatches the germline segment, possibly from a read error. The chain uses TRBV5-1 and TRBJ2-5; 9 bases match TRBD2. Germline V CDR1 and CDR2: SGHRS, YFSETQ. The CDR3 is made up of 14 amino acids. The CDR3, as DNA: TGTGCCAGCAGCTTGGGACTAGCTGAAGAGATCCAGTACTTC. Translated, it gives CASSLGLAEEIQYF. The complete variable domain, with remaining parts taken from reference TRBV5-1 and TRBJ2-5, reads KAGVTQTPRYLIKTRGQQVTLSCSPISGHRSVSWYQQTPGQGLQFLFEYFSETQRNKGNFPGRFSGRQFSNSRSEMNVSTLELGDSALYLCASSLGLAEEIQYFGPGTRLLVL.

This rearrangement joins TRBV11-2 to TRBJ2-5, with 7 positions matching TRBD2. The germline V gene has CDR1 SGHAT and CDR2 FQNNGV. Losses at the gene ends were 10 bases for V and 4 bases for J; bases not matched to a gene: 15. There are 15 residues in the CDR3. The CDR3 here is CANSPAGARGETQYF. The CDR3 DNA is TGTGCCAATAGCCCCGCGGGAGCGCGAGGAGAGACCCAGTACTTC. The full variable domain, rest sourced from reference TRBV11-2 and TRBJ2-5, is EAGVAQSPRYKIIEKRQSVAFWCNPISGHATLYWYQQILGQGPKLLIQFQNNGVVDDSQLPKDRFSAERLKGVDSTLKIQPAKLEDSAVYLCANSPAGARGETQYFGPGTRLLVL.

The rearrangement joins TRBV12-3 or TRBV12-4 to TRBJ2-1, with 7 bases matching TRBD2. The ends lost 0 bases at V and 8 bases at J; junction bases unmatched: 4. The CDR3 contains 14 residues. The CDR3 DNA follows: TGTGCCAGCAGTTTAGCCATAGCGGGTGATGAGCAGTTCTTC. As protein: CASSLAIAGDEQFF.

Remarks on this clonotype: At one boundary the junction diverges from the germline segment, which might be a read error. The V call is TRBV11-3, the J call TRBJ1-2; a weak D match, TRBD1 (5 bases). The germline V gene has CDR1 SGHNT and CDR2 YENEEA. CDR3 length: 13 residues. The CDR3 is CASNPGRNYDYTF. The CDR3 DNA is TGTGCCAGCAACCCGGGACGGAACTATGACTACACCTTC.

Worth noting for this clonotype: An end of the junction differs from the germline gene, which may be a read error. The chain links TRBV11-2 to TRBJ2-7, with TRBD2 as a possible D gene (7 bases). Germline assignment: CDR1 SGHAT and CDR2 FQNNGV. The CDR3 contains 17 residues. The CDR3: CAGSLRRGGKGTHEQYF. CDR3 nucleotide sequence: TGTGCCGGCAGCTTACGGAGGGGGGGAAAAGGAACCCACGAACAGTACTTC. The whole variable domain, filled in from reference TRBV11-2 and TRBJ2-7, reads EAGVAQSPRYKIIEKRQSVAFWCNPISGHATLYWYQQILGQGPKLLIQFQNNGVVDDSQLPKDRFSAERLKGVDSTLKIQPAKLEDSAVYLCAGSLRRGGKGTHEQYFGPGTRLTVT.

To note about this clonotype: This clone may be a read error of a much larger clone one base away. This chain links TRBV4-1 with TRBJ2-1; TRBD2 might be the D (6 bases). From germline, CDR1 is MGHRA and CDR2 YSYEKL. V shed 3 bases and J shed 5 bases, with 14 bases lying between them. CDR3 length: 15 residues. The CDR3 nucleotides read TGCGCCAGCAGCCAGGCTCCGGGACTGGACAATGAGCAGTTCTTC. It codes for CASSQAPGLDNEQFF.

The sample holds many counts of this clonotype. The V call is TRBV29-1, the J call TRBJ2-5; 7 positions agree with TRBD2. Germline-derived CDR1 and CDR2 are SQVTM and ANQGSEA. With V trimmed by 4 bases and J by 4 bases, 12 bases remained unmatched. The CDR3 is 15 residues long. CDR3 residues: CSVAQRTGGGETQYF. CDR3 sequence (DNA): TGCAGCGTTGCGCAACGAACGGGAGGTGGAGAGACCCAGTACTTC.